This T cell receptor beta chain was identified during a study of a mutant IDH1 vaccine in newly diagnosed glioma. Repertoires were generated with immunoSEQ multiplex PCR, while TCRdb's copy carries only in-frame clones and drops some. The profile shows about 61,000 clones, roughly 80% of them singletons. Germline V gene sequence: CDR1 SEHNR, CDR2 FQNEAQ (reference sequence). V was shortened by 5 bases and J by 2 bases, with 19 bases between the two germline ends. The CDR3 consists of 18 residues. To note about this clone: No antigen is known for it.

The sample's time point: week 11, during vaccination. In the vaccine, a single dose held 300 ug of the mutant IDH1 20-mer peptide, along with topical imiquimod. The chain joins TRBV7-9 to TRBJ2-6; tentative D call: TRBD2 (6 bases). The origin of this receptor is a man in his fifties or sixties with glioma. The sequencing used PBMCs, collected from a glioma patient whose treatment included an IDH1 peptide vaccine. CDR3 in DNA: TGTGCCAGCAGCCGGGACCTCTTGGGACTGGCTGGGGCCAACGTCCTGACTTTC. As protein: CASSRDLLGLAGANVLTF.